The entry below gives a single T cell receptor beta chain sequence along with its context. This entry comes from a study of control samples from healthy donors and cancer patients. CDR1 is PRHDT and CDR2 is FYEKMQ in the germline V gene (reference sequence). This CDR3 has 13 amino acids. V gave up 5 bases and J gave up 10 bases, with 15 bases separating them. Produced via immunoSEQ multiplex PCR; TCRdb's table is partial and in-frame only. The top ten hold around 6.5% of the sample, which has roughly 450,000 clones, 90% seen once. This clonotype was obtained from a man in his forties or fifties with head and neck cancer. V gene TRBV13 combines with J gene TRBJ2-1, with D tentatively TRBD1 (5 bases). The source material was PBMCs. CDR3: CASSPGSFEEQFF. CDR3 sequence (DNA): TGTGCCAGCAGCCCAGGGTCCTTCGAGGAGCAGTTCTTC.